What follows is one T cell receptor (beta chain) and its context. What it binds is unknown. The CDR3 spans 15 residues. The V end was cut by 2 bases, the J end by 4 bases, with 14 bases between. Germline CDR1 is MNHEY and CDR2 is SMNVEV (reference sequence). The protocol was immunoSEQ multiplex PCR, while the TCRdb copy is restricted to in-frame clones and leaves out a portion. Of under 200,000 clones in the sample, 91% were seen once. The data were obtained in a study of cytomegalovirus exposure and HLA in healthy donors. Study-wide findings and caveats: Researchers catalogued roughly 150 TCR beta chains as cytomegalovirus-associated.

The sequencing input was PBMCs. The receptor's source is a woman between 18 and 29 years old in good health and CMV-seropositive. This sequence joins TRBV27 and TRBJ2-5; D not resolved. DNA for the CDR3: TGTGCCAGCAGTTTAACGGTGGAGAAGATAGAGACCCAGTACTTC. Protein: CASSLTVEKIETQYF.